A single TCR beta chain is shown here with its context. The CDR3 sequence is 13 residues long. Germline V gene data show CDR1 as MNHEY and CDR2 as SMNVEV (reference sequence). V was shortened by 1 base and J by 2 bases, with 3 bases between the two germline ends. The data belong to a study of T cell responses to AZD1222 COVID-19 vaccine. This table comes from immunoSEQ multiplex PCR, and its TCRdb copy is limited to in-frame clones, with some not included. The data show around 150,000 clones, 80% to 95% seen once. This receptor was obtained from an adult who received the AZD1222 COVID-19 vaccine. This chain links TRBV27 with TRBJ1-5; D is ambiguous. The sequencing used peripheral blood, collected 28 days after the second AZD1222 dose. The CDR3 nucleotides read TGTGCCAGCAGTTTATGGGGCAATCAGCCCCAGCATTTT. It codes for CASSLWGNQPQHF.